One sample yielded the 21 T cell receptor beta chains listed below, sequenced in a study of blood T cell repertoires in COVID-19. TCRdb keeps only in-frame clones here, not all; method: immunoSEQ multiplex PCR. The sample lists under 130,000 clones, about 85% occurring once. The specimen sequenced was peripheral blood. Receptors were obtained from a human donor in a cohort sampled during active COVID-19.

The chain recombines TRBV5-1 with TRBJ2-2; 8 bases agree with TRBD2. V gave up 4 bases and J gave up 6 bases; unmatched junction bases: 8. CDR3 length: 15 amino acids. Germline loops: CDR1 SGHRS, CDR2 YFSETQ. The CDR3 is CASSPGGVRAGELFF. CDR3 coding DNA: TGCGCCAGCAGCCCGGGAGGGGTCAGGGCCGGGGAGCTGTTTTTT.

The chain joins TRBV19 to TRBJ2-6; 9 bases align to TRBD1. This CDR3 has 18 amino acids. The ends lost 5 bases at V and 2 bases at J; junction bases unmatched: 10. Germline V lookup: CDR1 LNHDA, CDR2 SQIVND (reference sequence). The CDR3 region is CASSSQRGQGTGANVLTF. CDR3 nucleotide sequence: TGTGCCAGTAGTTCTCAAAGAGGACAGGGGACTGGGGCCAACGTCCTGACTTTC. The variable domain in full, completed from reference TRBV19 and TRBJ2-6, reads DGGITQSPKYLFRKEGQNVTLSCEQNLNHDAMYWYRQDPGQGLRLIYYSQIVNDFQKGDIAEGYSVSREKKESFPLTVTSAQKNPTAFYLCASSSQRGQGTGANVLTFGAGSRLTVL.

The chain recombines TRBV10-2 with TRBJ1-1; 8 bases are a match to TRBD1. Germline trimming cut 5 bases from V and 4 bases from J; bases unmatched to any gene: 6. This CDR3 comprises 14 residues. Germline loops: CDR1 WSHSY, CDR2 SAAADI. The CDR3 sequence is CASSKGTGGTEAFF. In DNA, the CDR3 is TGCGCCAGCAGTAAAGGGACAGGTGGCACTGAAGCTTTCTTT.

The chain employs TRBV7-2 and TRBJ2-4, with 12 bases aligning to TRBD2. The trim removed 8 bases at V and 8 bases at J, leaving 7 bases unmatched. The CDR3 is 14 amino acids. Germline CDR1 and CDR2: SGHTA and FQGNSA. The DNA of the CDR3 is TGTGCCAGCGGAACTAGCGGGGGGTTAGACATTCAGTACTTC. It encodes CASGTSGGLDIQYF.

The rearrangement uses TRBV27 and TRBJ2-3; D gene unclear. Germline V gives CDR1 MNHEY, CDR2 SMNVEV (reference sequence). The V gene lost 10 bases and the J gene lost 0 bases, with 14 bases spanning the gap. The CDR3 runs to 14 residues. The CDR3 DNA is TGTGCCACCTCACTCTGGGCTAGCACAGATACGCAGTATTTT. Protein product: CATSLWASTDTQYF.

The chain employs TRBV18 and TRBJ1-3, with D tentatively TRBD1 (5 bases). V dropped 4 bases and J dropped 8 bases, with 18 bases sitting between them. Per the germline V gene, CDR1 is KGHSH and CDR2 is LQKENI. The CDR3 is 15 amino acids. In nucleotides, the CDR3 is TGTGCCAGCTCACGATCGGGACTTCCCCTGGACACCATATATTTT. Amino acid sequence: CASSRSGLPLDTIYF.

V and J are TRBV19 and TRBJ1-5; 9 nucleotides match TRBD1. The CDR3 consists of 16 residues. The junction had 11 bases not matched to a gene; V was cut back by 2 bases and J by 9 bases. Germline assignment: CDR1 LNHDA and CDR2 SQIVND (reference sequence). This CDR3 is CASSIIGQGLSGPQHF. CDR3 in DNA: TGTGCCAGTAGTATAATAGGACAGGGGTTGAGTGGGCCCCAGCATTTT.

The chain employs TRBV6-1 and TRBJ1-4, with TRBD1 matching 8 bases. The CDR3 consists of 15 residues. From germline, CDR1 is MNHNS and CDR2 SASEGT. Trimming took 3 bases from V and 5 from J; bases not matched to a gene: 5. CDR3 DNA sequence: TGTGCCAGCAGTGAGCTGGACAGGGTGAATGAAAAACTGTTTTTT. It yields the protein CASSELDRVNEKLFF.

The chain uses TRBV10-3 and TRBJ2-7; 8 bases line up with TRBD1. CDR1 is ENHRY, CDR2 SYGVKD, per germline. V shed 9 bases, J shed 6 bases, and the junction held 7 bases outside the gene matches. The CDR3 contains 12 residues. The CDR3 nucleotides are TGTGCCATAGGACAGGGTTTTGCCGAGCAGTACTTC. Its protein product is CAIGQGFAEQYF.

This clone was detected a few times. The CDR3 is CATELGGHSSYEQYF. In DNA, the CDR3 is TGTGCCACCGAACTAGGGGGCCACAGCTCCTACGAGCAGTACTTC. V and J are TRBV6-6 and TRBJ2-7; 7 bases fit TRBD1. Germline lookup yields CDR1 MNHNY and CDR2 SVGAGI (reference sequence). The trim removed 10 bases at V and 0 bases at J, leaving 12 bases unmatched. The CDR3 is made up of 15 amino acids.

V and J are TRBV18 and TRBJ2-3; the match to TRBD1 covers 7 bases. The CDR3 is made up of 16 amino acids. V shed 5 bases and J 3 bases; nucleotides not matched to a gene: 11. From germline, CDR1 is KGHSH and CDR2 LQKENI. The CDR3 nucleotides read TGTGCCAGCTCATCTGATGGGACAGCCCGTACAGATACGCAGTATTTT. This codes for CASSSDGTARTDTQYF.

J is TRBJ2-3 and V is TRBV3-1 (or the pseudogene TRBV3-2); D perhaps matches TRBD2 (5 bases). Germline CDR1 is LGHDT and CDR2 is YNNKEL (reference sequence). Trimming pared 3 bases from V and 1 base from J, leaving 8 bases between. The CDR3 spans 14 residues. The CDR3 nucleotides are TGTGCCAGCAGCCAGAGGACTGGCACAGATACGCAGTATTTT. Translation: CASSQRTGTDTQYF.

The chain combines TRBV2 with TRBJ2-3, with 16 bases that match TRBD2. Germline CDR1 reads SNHLY; CDR2 reads FYNNEI. Trimming removed 5 bases from V and 6 bases from J; junction bases left unmatched: 5. This CDR3 contains 16 residues. The CDR3 spells CASSPGLAGGLDTQYF. CDR3 sequence (DNA): TGTGCCAGCAGTCCGGGACTAGCGGGGGGGTTGGATACGCAGTATTTT.

The CDR3 loop is CASSIVTYNEQFF. In DNA, the CDR3 is TGTGCCAGTAGTATAGTGACTTACAATGAGCAGTTCTTC. The gene calls are TRBV19 and TRBJ2-1; D is ambiguous. Trimming stripped 1 base from V and 4 bases from J, with 5 bases between. Germline CDR1 is LNHDA and CDR2 is SQIVND (reference sequence). This CDR3 is 13 amino acids long.

Notes on this clone: Other DNA sequences within the sample encode an identical CDR3. This chain connects TRBV27 to TRBJ2-2; 7 bases fit TRBD1. J gave up 2 bases and V 6 bases, and 6 bases lay outside the gene matches. There are 15 residues in the CDR3. The V gene's germline CDR1 is MNHEY and CDR2 SMNVEV (reference sequence). DNA for the CDR3: TGTGCCAGCAGCCTCGGGACAGTCAACACCGGGGAGCTGTTTTTT. Translating gives CASSLGTVNTGELFF.

The CDR3 is CASSYPEQGSPQHF. CDR3 in DNA: TGTGCCAGCAGTTACCCGGAACAGGGTTCGCCCCAGCATTTT. This chain uses TRBV6-6 with TRBJ1-5, with D possibly TRBD1 on 6 matching bases. The CDR3 loop spans 14 amino acids. V shed 2 bases and J shed 9 bases, with 14 bases lying between them. Per germline, CDR1 MNHNY and CDR2 SVGAGI (reference sequence).

This chain links TRBV9 with TRBJ2-1, with 16 bases identical to TRBD2. With V trimmed by 2 bases and J by 8 bases, 10 bases remained unmatched. The germline CDR1 and CDR2 sequences are SGDLS and YYNGEE. The length of the CDR3 is 18 residues. Written as DNA, the CDR3 is TGTGCCAGCAGCGTTTTTCCCGGGACTAGCGGGGGGGCGGATGAGCAGTTCTTC. Its translation: CASSVFPGTSGGADEQFF.

About this clone itself: One end of the junction fails to match germline, which may point to a read error. The chain combines TRBV30 with TRBJ1-1; D is possibly TRBD1 (6 bases). In germline, CDR1 is GTSNPN, CDR2 SVGIG (reference sequence). The CDR3 loop spans 11 amino acids. This chain's CDR3 is CAWSRKPGHRF. The CDR3, as DNA: TGTGCCTGGAGTAGAAAACCGGGACACCGATTT.

This chain links TRBV28 with TRBJ2-1; 12 bases align to TRBD2. Unmatched junction bases numbered 6, after V lost 5 bases and J lost 7 bases. Per germline, CDR1 MDHEN and CDR2 SYDVKM. The CDR3 sequence is 15 residues long. CDR3: CASSALAGGLNEQFF. As DNA, the CDR3 is TGTGCCAGCAGTGCACTAGCGGGGGGATTAAATGAGCAGTTCTTC.

The rearrangement uses TRBV27 and TRBJ2-5; TRBD2 matches 9 bases. Germline lookup yields CDR1 MNHEY and CDR2 SMNVEV (reference sequence). The CDR3 runs 15 residues. Unmatched junction bases numbered 6, after V lost 3 bases and J lost 4 bases. The chain's CDR3 is CASSFWLAGLETQYF. The CDR3 bases are TGTGCCAGCAGTTTTTGGCTAGCGGGACTAGAGACCCAGTACTTC.

This chain uses TRBV20-1 with TRBJ2-7; no reliable D call. The germline V and J ends were trimmed by 3 bases and 2 bases, with 11 bases remaining between them. CDR1 is DFQATT and CDR2 is SNEGSKA in the germline V gene (reference sequence). There are 13 residues in the CDR3. CDR3 loop: CSASSDITYEQYF. Written as DNA, the CDR3 is TGCAGTGCTAGTAGTGACATAACCTACGAGCAGTACTTC.